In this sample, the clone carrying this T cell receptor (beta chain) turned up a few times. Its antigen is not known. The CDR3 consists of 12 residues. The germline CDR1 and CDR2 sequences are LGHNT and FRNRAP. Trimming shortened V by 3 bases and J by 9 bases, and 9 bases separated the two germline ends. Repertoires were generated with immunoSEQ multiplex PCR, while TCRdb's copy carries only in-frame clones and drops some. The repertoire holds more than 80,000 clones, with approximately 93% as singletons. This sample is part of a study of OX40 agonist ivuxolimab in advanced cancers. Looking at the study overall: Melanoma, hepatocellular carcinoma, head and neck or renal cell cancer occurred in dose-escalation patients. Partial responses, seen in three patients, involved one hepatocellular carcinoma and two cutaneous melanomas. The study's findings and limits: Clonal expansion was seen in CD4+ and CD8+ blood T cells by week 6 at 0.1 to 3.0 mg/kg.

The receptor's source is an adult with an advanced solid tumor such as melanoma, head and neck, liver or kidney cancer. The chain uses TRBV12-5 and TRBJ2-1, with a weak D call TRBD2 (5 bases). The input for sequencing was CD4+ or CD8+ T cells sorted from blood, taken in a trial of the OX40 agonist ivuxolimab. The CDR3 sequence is CASGFEGTEQFF. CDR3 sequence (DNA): TGTGCTAGTGGTTTTGAGGGAACTGAGCAGTTCTTC.